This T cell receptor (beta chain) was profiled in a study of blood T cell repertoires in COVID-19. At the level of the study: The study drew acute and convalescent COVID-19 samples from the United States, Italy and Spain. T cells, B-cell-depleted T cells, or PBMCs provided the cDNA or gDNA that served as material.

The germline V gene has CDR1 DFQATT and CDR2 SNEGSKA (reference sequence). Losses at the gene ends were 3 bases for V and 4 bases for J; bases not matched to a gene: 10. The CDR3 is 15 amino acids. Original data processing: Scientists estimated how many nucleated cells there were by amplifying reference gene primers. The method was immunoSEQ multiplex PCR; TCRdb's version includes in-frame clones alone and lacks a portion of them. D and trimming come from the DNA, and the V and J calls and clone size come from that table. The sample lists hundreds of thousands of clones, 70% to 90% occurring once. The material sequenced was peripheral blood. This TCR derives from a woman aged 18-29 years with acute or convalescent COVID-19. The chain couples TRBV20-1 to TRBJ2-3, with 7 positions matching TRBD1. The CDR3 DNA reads TGCAGTGCTAGTCCGAGGGGGCGTGGCGCAGATACGCAGTATTTT. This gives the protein CSASPRGRGADTQYF.